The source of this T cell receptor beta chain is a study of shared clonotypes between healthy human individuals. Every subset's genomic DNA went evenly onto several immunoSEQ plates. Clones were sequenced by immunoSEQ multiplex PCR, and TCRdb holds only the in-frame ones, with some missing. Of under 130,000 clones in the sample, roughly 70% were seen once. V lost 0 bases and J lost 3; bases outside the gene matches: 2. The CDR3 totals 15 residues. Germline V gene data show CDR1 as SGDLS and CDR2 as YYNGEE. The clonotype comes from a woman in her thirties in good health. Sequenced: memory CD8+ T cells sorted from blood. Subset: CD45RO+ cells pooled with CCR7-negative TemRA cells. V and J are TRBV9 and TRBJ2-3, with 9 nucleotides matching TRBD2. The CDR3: CASSVGLAETDTQYF. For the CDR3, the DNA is TGTGCCAGCAGCGTAGGACTAGCGGAAACAGATACGCAGTATTTT.